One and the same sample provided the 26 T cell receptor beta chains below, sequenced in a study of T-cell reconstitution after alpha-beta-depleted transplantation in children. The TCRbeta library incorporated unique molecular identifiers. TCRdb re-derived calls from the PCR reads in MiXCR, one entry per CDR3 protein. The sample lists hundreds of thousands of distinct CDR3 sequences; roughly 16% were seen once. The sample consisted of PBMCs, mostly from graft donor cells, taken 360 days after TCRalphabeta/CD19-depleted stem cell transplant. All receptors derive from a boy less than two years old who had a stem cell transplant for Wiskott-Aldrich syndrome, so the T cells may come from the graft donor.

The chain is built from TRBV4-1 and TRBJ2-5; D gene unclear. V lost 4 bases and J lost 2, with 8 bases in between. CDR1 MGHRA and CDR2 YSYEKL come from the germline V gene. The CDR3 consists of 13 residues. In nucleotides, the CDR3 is TGCGCCAGCAGCCTAAAAATTCAAGAGACCCAGTACTTC. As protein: CASSLKIQETQYF.

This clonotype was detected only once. Here the CDR3 DNA reads TGCGCCAGCAGCCACCACAGGGGTAGGCGCACCGGGGAGCTGTTTTTT. Translating gives CASSHHRGRRTGELFF. The chain carries TRBV4-1 and TRBJ2-2, with 7 bases fitting TRBD1. V shed 3 bases, J shed 4 bases, and the junction held 8 bases outside the gene matches. This CDR3 has 16 amino acids. Germline CDR1 and CDR2: MGHRA and YSYEKL.

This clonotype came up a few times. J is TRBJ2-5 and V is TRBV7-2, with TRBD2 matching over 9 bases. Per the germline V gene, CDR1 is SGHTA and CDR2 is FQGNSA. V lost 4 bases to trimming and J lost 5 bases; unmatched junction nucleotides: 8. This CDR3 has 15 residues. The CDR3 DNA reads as TGTGCCAGCAGCTCTTCTAGCGGGGTTGGGGAGACCCAGTACTTC. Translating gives CASSSSSGVGETQYF.

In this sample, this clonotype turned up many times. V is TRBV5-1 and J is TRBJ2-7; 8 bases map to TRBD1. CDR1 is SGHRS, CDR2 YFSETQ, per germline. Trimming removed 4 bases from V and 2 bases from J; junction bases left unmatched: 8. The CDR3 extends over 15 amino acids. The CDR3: CASSRSGTGTYEQYF. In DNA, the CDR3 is TGCGCCAGCAGCCGTTCCGGGACAGGTACCTACGAGCAGTACTTC.

CDR3 nucleotides: TGTGCCAGCAGCCCCTACCCAAGCGGGAGTAATTACGAGCAGTACTTC. Its protein product is CASSPYPSGSNYEQYF. The gene calls are TRBV7-9 and TRBJ2-7, with TRBD2 matching 8 bases. Germline V CDR1 and CDR2: SEHNR, FQNEAQ (reference sequence). This CDR3 has 16 residues. Trimming took 5 bases from V and 4 from J; bases not matched to a gene: 13.

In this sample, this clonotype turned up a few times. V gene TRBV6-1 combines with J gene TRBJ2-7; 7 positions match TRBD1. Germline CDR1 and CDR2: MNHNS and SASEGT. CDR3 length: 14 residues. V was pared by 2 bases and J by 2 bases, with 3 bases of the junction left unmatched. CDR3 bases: TGTGCCAGCAGTGAACGACAGGGACCCTACGAGCAGTACTTC. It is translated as CASSERQGPYEQYF.

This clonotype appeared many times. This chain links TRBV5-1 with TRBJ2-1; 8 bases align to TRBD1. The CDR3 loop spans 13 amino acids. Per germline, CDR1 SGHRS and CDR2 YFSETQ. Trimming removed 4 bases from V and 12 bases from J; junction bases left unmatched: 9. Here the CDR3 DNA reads TGCGCCAGCAGCCCGGACCACAGGGGGTGGCAGTTCTTC. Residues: CASSPDHRGWQFF.

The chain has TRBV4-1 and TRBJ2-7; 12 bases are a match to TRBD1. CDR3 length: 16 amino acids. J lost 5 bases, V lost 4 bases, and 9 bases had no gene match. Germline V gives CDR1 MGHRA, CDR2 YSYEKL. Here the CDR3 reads CASSLHPGTGGDEQYF. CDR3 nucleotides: TGCGCCAGCAGCCTCCATCCCGGGACAGGGGGCGACGAGCAGTACTTC.

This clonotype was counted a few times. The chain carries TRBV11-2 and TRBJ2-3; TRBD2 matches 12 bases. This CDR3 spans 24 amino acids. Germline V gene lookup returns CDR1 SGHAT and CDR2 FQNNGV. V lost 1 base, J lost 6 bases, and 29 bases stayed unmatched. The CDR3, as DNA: TGTGCCAGCAGCTTAGGCTCTAAGTTGGGACTAGCGGGCCTACCGCACGTTACCTTGGATACGCAGTATTTT. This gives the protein CASSLGSKLGLAGLPHVTLDTQYF.

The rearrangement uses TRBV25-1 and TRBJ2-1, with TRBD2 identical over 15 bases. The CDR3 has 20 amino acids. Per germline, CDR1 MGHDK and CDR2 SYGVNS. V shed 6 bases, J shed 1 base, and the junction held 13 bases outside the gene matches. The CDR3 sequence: CASSGSTGLAGGPSYNEQFF. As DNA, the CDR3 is TGTGCCAGCAGCGGTTCCACGGGACTAGCGGGAGGCCCTTCCTACAATGAGCAGTTCTTC.

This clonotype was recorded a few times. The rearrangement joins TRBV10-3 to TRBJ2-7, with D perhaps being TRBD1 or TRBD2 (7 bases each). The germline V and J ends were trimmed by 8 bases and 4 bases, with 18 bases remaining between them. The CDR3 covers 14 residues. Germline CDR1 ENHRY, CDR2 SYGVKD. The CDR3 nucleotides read TGTGCCATCGGTCGACAGGGAGCGGGGTACGAGCAGTACTTC. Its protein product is CAIGRQGAGYEQYF.

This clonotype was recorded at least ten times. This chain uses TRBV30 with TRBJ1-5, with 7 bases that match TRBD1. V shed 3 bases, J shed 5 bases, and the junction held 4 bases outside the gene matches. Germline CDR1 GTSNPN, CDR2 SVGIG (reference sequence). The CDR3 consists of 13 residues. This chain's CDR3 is CAWSPDRDQPQHF. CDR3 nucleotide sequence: TGTGCCTGGAGCCCCGACAGGGATCAGCCCCAGCATTTT.

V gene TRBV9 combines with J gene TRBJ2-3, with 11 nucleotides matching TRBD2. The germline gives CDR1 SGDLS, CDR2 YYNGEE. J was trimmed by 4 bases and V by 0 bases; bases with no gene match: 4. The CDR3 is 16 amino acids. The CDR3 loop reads CASSVALGLAADTQYF. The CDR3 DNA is TGTGCCAGCAGCGTAGCCCTGGGACTAGCGGCAGATACGCAGTATTTT.

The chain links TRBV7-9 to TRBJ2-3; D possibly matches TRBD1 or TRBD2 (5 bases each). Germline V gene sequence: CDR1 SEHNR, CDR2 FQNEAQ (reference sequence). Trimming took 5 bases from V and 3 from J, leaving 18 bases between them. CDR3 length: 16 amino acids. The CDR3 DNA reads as TGTGCCAGCAGCGCGATGGGACGCGAGGGGACAGATACGCAGTATTTT. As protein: CASSAMGREGTDTQYF.

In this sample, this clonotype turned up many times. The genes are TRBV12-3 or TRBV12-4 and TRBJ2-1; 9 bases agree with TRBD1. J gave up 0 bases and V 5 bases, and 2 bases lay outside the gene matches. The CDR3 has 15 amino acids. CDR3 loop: CASSATGGSYNEQFF. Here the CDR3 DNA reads TGTGCCAGCAGTGCGACAGGGGGCTCCTACAATGAGCAGTTCTTC.

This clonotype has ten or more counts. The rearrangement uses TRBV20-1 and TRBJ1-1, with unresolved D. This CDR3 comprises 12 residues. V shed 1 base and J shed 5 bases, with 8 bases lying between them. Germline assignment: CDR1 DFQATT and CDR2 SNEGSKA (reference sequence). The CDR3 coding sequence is TGCAGTGCTAGAGTCTGGGAAACTGAAGCTTTCTTT. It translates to CSARVWETEAFF.

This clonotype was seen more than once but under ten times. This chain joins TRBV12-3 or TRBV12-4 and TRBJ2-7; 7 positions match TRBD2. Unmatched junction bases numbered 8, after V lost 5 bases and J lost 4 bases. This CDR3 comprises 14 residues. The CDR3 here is CASSLRGGVYEQYF. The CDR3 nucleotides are TGTGCCAGCAGTCTTCGGGGAGGGGTGTACGAGCAGTACTTC.

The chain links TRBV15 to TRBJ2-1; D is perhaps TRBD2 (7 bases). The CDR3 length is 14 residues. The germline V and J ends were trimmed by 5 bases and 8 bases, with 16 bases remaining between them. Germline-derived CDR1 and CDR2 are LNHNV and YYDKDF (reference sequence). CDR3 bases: TGTGCCACCAGCCCCGGTGGGGGGGCATATGAGCAGTTCTTC. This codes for CATSPGGGAYEQFF.

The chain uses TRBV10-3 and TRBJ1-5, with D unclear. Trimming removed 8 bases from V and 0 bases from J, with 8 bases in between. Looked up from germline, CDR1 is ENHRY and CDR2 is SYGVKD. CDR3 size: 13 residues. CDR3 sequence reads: CAIGDISNQPQHF. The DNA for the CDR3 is TGTGCCATCGGAGATATTAGCAATCAGCCCCAGCATTTT.

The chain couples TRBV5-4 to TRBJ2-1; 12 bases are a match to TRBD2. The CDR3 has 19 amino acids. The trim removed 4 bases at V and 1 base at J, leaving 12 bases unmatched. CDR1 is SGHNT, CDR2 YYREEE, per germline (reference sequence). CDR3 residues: CASSLGLLAGGGSYNEQFF. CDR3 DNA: TGTGCCAGCAGCCTGGGCTTACTAGCGGGAGGAGGGTCCTACAATGAGCAGTTCTTC.

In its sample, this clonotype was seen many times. As DNA, the CDR3 is TGTGCCAGCAGCTTAGGACAGGGTGGGGAGCTGTTTTTT. Encoded protein: CASSLGQGGELFF. The chain carries TRBV7-2 and TRBJ2-2, with 7 bases matching TRBD1. Germline V gives CDR1 SGHTA, CDR2 FQGNSA. The J segment lost 8 bases and the V segment lost 1 base, leaving 1 base of the junction unmatched. The CDR3 extends over 13 amino acids. Full variable domain (missing parts from reference TRBV7-2 and TRBJ2-2): GAGVSQSPSNKVTEKGKDVELRCDPISGHTALYWYRQSLGQGLEFLIYFQGNSAPDKSGLPSDRFSAERTGGSVSTLTIQRTQQEDSAVYLCASSLGQGGELFFGEGSRLTVL.

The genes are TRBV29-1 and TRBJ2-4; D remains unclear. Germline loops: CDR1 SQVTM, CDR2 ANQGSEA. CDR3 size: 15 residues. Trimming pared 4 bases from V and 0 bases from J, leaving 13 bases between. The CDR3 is CSVGPAQGAKNIQYF. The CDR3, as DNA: TGCAGCGTTGGCCCAGCTCAAGGAGCCAAAAACATTCAGTACTTC.

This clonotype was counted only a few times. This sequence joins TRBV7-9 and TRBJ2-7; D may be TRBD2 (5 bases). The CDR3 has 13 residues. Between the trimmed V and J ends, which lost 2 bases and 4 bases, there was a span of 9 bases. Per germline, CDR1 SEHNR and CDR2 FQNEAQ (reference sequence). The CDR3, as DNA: TGTGCCAGCAGCTTAACGACGGGATACGAGCAGTACTTC. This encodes CASSLTTGYEQYF.

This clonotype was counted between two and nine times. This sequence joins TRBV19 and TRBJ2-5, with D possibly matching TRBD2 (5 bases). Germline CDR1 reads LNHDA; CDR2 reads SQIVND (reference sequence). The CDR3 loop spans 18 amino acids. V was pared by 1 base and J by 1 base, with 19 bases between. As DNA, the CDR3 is TGTGCCAGTAGTATAGTCGTTAGCGCGCGTCTTTCCCAAGAGACCCAGTACTTC. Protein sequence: CASSIVVSARLSQETQYF. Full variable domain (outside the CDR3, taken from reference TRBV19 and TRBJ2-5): DGGITQSPKYLFRKEGQNVTLSCEQNLNHDAMYWYRQDPGQGLRLIYYSQIVNDFQKGDIAEGYSVSREKKESFPLTVTSAQKNPTAFYLCASSIVVSARLSQETQYFGPGTRLLVL.

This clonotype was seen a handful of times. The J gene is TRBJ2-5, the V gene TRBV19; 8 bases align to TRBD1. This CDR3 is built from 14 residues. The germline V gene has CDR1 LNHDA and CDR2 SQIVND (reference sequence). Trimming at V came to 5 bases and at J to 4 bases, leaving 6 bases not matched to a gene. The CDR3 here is CASSQGAKRETQYF. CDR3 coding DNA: TGTGCCAGTAGTCAGGGGGCGAAGAGAGAGACCCAGTACTTC.

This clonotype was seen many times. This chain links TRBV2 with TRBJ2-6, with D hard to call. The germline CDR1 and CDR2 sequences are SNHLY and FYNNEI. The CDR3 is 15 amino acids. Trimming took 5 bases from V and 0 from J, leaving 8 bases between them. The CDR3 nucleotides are TGTGCCAGCAGTTGGCCCTTCTCTGGGGCCAACGTCCTGACTTTC. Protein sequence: CASSWPFSGANVLTF.